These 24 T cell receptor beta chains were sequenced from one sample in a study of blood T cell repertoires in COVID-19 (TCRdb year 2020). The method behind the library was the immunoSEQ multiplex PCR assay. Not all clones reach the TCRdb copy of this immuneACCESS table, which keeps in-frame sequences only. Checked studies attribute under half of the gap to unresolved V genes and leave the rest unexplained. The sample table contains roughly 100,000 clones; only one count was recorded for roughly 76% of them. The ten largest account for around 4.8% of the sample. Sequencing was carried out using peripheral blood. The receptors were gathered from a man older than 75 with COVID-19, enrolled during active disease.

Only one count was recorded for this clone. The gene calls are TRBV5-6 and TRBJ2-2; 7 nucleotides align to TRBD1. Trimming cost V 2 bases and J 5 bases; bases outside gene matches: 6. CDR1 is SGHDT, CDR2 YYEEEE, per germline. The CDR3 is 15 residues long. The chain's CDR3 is CASSFRDRATGELFF. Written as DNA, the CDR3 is TGTGCCAGCAGCTTCCGGGACAGAGCAACCGGGGAGCTGTTTTTT.

CDR3 region: CASSPGTGEEKLFF. The CDR3 nucleotides are TGTGCCAGCTCACCAGGGACAGGGGAAGAAAAACTGTTTTTT. The J gene is TRBJ1-4, the V gene TRBV18; 10 positions match TRBD1. The germline V gene encodes CDR1 KGHSH and CDR2 LQKENI. The CDR3 is made up of 14 amino acids. Trimming removed 2 bases from V and 8 bases from J; junction bases left unmatched: 2.

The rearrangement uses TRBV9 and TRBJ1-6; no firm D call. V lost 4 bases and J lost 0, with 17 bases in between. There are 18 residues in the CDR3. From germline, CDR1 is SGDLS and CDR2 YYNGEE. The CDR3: CASSFKDGSSSYNSPLHF. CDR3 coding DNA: TGTGCCAGCAGCTTCAAAGACGGGTCGAGCTCCTATAATTCACCCCTCCACTTT.

The CDR3: CAWSVGDYTDTQYF. In nucleotides, the CDR3 is TGTGCCTGGAGTGTAGGAGACTACACAGATACGCAGTATTTT. The chain is built from TRBV30 and TRBJ2-3, with a tentative D call TRBD2 (5 bases). The CDR3 is made up of 14 amino acids. Trimming stripped 0 bases from V and 2 bases from J, with 9 bases between. CDR1 is GTSNPN and CDR2 is SVGIG in the germline V gene (reference sequence).

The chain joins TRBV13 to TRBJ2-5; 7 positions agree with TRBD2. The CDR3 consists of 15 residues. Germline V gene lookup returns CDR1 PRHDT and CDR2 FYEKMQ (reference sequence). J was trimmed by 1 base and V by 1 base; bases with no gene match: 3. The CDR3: CASSLEGRGQETQYF. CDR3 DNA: TGTGCCAGCAGCTTAGAAGGGAGGGGCCAAGAGACCCAGTACTTC.

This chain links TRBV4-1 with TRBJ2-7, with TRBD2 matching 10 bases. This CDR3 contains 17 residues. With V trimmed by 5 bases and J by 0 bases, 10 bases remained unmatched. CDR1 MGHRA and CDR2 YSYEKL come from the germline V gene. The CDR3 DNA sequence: TGCGCCAGCAGCTACGGACTAGCGGTCGGGTCCTCCTACGAGCAGTACTTC. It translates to CASSYGLAVGSSYEQYF.

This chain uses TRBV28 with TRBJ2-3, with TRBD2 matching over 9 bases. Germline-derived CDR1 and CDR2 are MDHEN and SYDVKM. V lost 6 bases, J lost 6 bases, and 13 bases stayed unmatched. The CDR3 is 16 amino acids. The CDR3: CASRTPTSGDRDTQYF. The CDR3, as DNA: TGTGCCAGCAGAACCCCGACTAGCGGAGATAGGGATACGCAGTATTTT.

The CDR3 coding sequence is TGCGCCAGCAGCACGGGACTAGAGCCCATTCAGTACTTC. The encoded protein is CASSTGLEPIQYF. This chain connects TRBV5-1 to TRBJ2-4, with 8 bases matching TRBD2. The V segment lost 4 bases and the J segment 9 bases; nucleotides outside the gene matches: 6. The germline V gene encodes CDR1 SGHRS and CDR2 YFSETQ. CDR3 length: 13 residues.

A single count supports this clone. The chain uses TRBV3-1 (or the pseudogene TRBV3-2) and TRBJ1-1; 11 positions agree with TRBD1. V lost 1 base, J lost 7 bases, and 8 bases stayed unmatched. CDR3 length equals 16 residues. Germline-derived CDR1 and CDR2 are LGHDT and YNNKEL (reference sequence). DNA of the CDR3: TGTGCCAGCAGCCAAGTTACTGGACAGGGGGCGGTTGAAGCTTTCTTT. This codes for CASSQVTGQGAVEAFF.

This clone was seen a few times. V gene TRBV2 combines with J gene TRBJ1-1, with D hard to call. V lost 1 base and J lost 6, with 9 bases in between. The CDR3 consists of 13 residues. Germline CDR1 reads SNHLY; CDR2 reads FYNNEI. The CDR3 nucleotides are TGTGCCAGCAGTGAAGGGTGGCGGGCTGAAGCTTTCTTT. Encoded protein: CASSEGWRAEAFF.

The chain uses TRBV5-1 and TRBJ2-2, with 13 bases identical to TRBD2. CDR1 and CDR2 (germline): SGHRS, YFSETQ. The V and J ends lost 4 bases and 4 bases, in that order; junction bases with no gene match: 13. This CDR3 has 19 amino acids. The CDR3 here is CASSPGLLAGGPSTGELFF. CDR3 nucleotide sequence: TGCGCCAGCAGCCCAGGCTTACTAGCGGGGGGGCCGAGCACCGGGGAGCTGTTTTTT.

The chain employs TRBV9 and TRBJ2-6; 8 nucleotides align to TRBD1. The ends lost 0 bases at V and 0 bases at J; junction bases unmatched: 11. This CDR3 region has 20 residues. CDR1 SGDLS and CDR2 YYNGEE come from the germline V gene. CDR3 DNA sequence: TGTGCCAGCAGCGTAGTTAAGACAGGGGCGCCGTACTCTGGGGCCAACGTCCTGACTTTC. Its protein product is CASSVVKTGAPYSGANVLTF.

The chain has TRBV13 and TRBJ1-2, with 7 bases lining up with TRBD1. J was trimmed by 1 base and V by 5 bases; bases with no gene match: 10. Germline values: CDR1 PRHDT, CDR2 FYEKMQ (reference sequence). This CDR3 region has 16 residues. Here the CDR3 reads CASSPRDRAINYGYTF. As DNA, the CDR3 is TGTGCCAGCAGCCCCCGGGACAGAGCTATTAACTATGGCTACACCTTC.

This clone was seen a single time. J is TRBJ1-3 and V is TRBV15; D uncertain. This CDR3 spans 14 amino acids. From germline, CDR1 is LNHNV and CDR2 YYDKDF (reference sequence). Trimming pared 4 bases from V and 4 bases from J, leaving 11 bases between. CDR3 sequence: CATSIAAGGNTIYF. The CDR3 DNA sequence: TGTGCCACCAGCATTGCGGCGGGGGGAAACACCATATATTTT.

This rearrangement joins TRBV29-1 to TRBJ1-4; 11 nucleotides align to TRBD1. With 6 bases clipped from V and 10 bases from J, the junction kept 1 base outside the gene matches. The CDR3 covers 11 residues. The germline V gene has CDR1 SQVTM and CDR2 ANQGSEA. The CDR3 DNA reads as TGCAGCGTGGGACAGGGGGGAAAACTGTTTTTT. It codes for CSVGQGGKLFF. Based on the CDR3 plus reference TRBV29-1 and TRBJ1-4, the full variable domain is SAVISQKPSRDICQRGTSLTIQCQVDSQVTMMFWYRQQPGQSLTLIATANQGSEATYESGFVIDKFPISRPNLTFSTLTVSNMSPEDSSIYLCSVGQGGKLFFGSGTQLSVL.

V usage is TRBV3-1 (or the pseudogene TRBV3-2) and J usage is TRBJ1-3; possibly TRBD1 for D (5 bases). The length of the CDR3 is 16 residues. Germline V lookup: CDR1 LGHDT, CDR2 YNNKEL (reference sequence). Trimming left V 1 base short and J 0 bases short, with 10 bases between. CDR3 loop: CASSQVTGPSGNTIYF. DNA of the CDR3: TGTGCCAGCAGCCAAGTCACAGGCCCCTCTGGAAACACCATATATTTT.

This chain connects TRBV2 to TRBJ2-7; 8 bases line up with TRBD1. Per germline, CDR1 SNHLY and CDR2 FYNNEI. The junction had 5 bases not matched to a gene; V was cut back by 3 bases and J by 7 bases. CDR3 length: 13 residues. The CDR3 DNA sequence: TGTGCCAGCAGTGAGACAGGGGATTGGGAGCAGTACTTC. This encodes CASSETGDWEQYF.

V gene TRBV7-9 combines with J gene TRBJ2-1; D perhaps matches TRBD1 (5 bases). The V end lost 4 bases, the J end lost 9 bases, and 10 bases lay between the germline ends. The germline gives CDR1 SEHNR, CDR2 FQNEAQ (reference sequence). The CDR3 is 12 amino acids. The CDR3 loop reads CASSYTTAEQFF. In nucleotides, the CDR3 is TGTGCCAGCAGCTACACGACAGCTGAGCAGTTCTTC.

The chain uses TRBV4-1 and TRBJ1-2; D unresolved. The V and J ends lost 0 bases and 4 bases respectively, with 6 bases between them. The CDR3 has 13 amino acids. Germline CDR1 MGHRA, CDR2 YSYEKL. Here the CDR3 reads CASSQDRFYGYTF. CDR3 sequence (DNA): TGCGCCAGCAGCCAAGACAGATTCTATGGCTACACCTTC.

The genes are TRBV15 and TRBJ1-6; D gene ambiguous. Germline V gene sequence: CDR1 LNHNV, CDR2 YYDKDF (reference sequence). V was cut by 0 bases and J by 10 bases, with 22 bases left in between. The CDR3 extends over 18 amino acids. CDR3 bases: TGTGCCACCAGCAGAGATCCGACGATCGGAGCCCCAGAGTCACCCCTCCACTTT. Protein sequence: CATSRDPTIGAPESPLHF.

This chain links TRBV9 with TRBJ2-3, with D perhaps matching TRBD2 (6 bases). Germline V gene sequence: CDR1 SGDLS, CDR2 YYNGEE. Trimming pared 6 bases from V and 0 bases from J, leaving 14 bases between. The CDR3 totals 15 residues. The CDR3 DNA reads TGTGCCAGCAACCGAGCGGGCCCTAGCACAGATACGCAGTATTTT. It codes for CASNRAGPSTDTQYF.

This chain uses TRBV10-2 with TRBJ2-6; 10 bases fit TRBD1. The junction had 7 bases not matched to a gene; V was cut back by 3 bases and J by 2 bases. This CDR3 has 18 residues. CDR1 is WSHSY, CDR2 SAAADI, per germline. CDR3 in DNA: TGCGCCAGCAGTGACCTAGGGACAGGGGTCACTGGGGCCAACGTCCTGACTTTC. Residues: CASSDLGTGVTGANVLTF.

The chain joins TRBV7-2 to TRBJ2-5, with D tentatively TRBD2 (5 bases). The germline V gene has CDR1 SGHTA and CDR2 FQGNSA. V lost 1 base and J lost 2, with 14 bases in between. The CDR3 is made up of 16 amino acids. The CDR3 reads CASSLGPGSGQETQYF. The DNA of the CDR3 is TGTGCCAGCAGCTTAGGCCCGGGATCGGGGCAAGAGACCCAGTACTTC.

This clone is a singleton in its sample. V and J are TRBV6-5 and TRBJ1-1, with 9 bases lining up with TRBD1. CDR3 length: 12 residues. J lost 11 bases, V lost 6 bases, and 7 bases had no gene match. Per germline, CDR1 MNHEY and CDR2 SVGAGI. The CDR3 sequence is CASRPDRGMAFF. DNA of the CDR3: TGTGCCAGCAGACCGGACAGGGGTATGGCTTTCTTT.